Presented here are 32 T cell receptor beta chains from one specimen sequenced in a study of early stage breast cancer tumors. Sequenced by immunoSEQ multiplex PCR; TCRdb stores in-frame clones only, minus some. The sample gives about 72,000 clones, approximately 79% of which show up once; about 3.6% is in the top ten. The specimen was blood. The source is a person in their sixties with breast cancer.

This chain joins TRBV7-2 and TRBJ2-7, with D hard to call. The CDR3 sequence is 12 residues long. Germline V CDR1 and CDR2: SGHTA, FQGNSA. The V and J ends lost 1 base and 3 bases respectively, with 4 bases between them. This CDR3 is CASSLDNYEQYF. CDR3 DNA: TGTGCCAGCAGCTTAGACAACTACGAGCAGTACTTC.

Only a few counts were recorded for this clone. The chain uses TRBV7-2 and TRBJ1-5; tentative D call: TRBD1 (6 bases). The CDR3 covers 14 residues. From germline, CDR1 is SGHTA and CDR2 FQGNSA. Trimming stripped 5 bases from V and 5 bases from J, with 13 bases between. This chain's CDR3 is CASSPRAGDQPQHF. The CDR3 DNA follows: TGTGCCAGCAGCCCTAGGGCAGGGGATCAGCCCCAGCATTTT.

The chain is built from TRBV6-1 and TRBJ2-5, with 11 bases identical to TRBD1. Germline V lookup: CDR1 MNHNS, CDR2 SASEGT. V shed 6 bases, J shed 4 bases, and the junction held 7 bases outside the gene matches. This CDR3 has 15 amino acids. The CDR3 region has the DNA TGTGCCAGCAGATATGGGACAGGGGGTCCAGAGACCCAGTACTTC. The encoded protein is CASRYGTGGPETQYF.

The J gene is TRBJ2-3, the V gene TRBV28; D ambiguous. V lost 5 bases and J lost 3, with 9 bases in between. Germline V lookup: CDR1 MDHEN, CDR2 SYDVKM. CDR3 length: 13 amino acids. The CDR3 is CASSSSQTDTQYF. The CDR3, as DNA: TGTGCCAGCAGTAGCTCCCAGACAGATACGCAGTATTTT.

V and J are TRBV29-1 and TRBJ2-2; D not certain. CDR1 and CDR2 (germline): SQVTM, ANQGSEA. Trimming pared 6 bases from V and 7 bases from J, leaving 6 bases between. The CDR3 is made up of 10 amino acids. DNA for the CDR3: TGCAGCGTAAGCAGCGGGGAGCTGTTTTTT. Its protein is CSVSSGELFF.

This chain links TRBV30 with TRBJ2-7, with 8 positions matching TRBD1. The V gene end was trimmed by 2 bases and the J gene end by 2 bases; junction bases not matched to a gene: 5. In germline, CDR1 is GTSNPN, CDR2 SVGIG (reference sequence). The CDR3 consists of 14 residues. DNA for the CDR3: TGTGCCTGGAGTCGGCAGGGGGCTACCTACGAGCAGTACTTC. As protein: CAWSRQGATYEQYF.

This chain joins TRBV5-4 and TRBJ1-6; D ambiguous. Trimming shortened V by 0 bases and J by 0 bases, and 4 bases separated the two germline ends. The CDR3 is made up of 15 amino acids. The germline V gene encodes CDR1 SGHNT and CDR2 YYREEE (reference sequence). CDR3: CASSLGSSYNSPLHF. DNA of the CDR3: TGTGCCAGCAGCTTGGGGAGCTCCTATAATTCACCCCTCCACTTT.

CDR3 nucleotide sequence: TGTGCCATCAGGGATTTAACTAGCGGGAGGGCAATAAGTGAGCAGTTCTTC. Translating gives CAIRDLTSGRAISEQFF. The V and J genes are TRBV10-3 and TRBJ2-1; 13 bases match TRBD2. This CDR3 is 17 amino acids long. The ends lost 6 bases at V and 9 bases at J; junction bases unmatched: 14. The germline gives CDR1 ENHRY, CDR2 SYGVKD.

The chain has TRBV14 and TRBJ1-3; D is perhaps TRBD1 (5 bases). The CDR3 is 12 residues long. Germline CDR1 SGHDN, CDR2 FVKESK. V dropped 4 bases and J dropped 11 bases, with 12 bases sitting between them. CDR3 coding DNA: TGTGCCAGCAGCCTCGAGGGGCTGGCCATATATTTT. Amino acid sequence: CASSLEGLAIYF.

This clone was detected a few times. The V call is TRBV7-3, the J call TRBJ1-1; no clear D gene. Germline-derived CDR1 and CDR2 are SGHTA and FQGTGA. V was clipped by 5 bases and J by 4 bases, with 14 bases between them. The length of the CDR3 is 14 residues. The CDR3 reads CASSPAGGPTEAFF. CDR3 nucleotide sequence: TGTGCCAGCAGCCCAGCTGGCGGGCCCACTGAAGCTTTCTTT. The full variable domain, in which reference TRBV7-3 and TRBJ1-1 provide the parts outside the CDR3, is GAGVSQTPSNKVTEKGKYVELRCDPISGHTALYWYRQSLGQGPEFLIYFQGTGAADDSGLPNDRFFAVRPEGSVSTLKIQRTERGDSAVYLCASSPAGGPTEAFFGQGTRLTVV.

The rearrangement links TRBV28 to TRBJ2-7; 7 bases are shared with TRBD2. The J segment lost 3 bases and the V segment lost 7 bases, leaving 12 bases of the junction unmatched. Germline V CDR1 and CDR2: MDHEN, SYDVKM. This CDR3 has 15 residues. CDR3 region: CASTPIGAGVYEQYF. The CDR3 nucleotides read TGTGCCAGCACCCCAATAGGTGCGGGGGTCTACGAGCAGTACTTC.

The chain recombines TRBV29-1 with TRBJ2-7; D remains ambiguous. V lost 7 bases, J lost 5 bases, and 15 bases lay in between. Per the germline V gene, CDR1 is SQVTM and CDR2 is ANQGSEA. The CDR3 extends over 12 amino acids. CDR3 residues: CSAAGNGNEQYF. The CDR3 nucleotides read TGCAGCGCCGCAGGTAATGGGAACGAGCAGTACTTC.

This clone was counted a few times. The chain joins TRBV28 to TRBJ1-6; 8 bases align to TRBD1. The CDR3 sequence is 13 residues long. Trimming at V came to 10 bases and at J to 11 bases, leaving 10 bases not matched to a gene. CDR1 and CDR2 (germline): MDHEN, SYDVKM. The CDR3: CAIHTGGTAPLHF. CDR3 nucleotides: TGTGCCATCCACACAGGGGGGACTGCACCCCTCCACTTT. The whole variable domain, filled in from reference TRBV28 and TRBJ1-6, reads DVKVTQSSRYLVKRTGEKVFLECVQDMDHENMFWYRQDPGLGLRLIYFSYDVKMKEKGDIPEGYSVSREKKERFSLILESASTNQTSMYLCAIHTGGTAPLHFGNGTRLTVT.

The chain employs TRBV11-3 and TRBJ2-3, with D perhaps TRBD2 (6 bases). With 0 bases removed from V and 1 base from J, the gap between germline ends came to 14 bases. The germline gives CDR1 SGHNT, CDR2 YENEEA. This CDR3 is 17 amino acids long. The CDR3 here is CASSLDQEGGGTDTQYF. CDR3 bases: TGTGCCAGCAGCTTAGATCAGGAGGGAGGAGGCACAGATACGCAGTATTTT.

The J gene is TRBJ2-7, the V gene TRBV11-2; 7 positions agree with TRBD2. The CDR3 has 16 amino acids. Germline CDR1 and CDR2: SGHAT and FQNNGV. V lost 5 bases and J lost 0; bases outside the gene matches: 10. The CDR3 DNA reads TGTGCCAGCAGCCCCCCCCCGCGGGGGAGCTCCTACGAGCAGTACTTC. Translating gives CASSPPPRGSSYEQYF. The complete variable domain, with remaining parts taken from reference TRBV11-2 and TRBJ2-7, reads EAGVAQSPRYKIIEKRQSVAFWCNPISGHATLYWYQQILGQGPKLLIQFQNNGVVDDSQLPKDRFSAERLKGVDSTLKIQPAKLEDSAVYLCASSPPPRGSSYEQYFGPGTRLTVT.

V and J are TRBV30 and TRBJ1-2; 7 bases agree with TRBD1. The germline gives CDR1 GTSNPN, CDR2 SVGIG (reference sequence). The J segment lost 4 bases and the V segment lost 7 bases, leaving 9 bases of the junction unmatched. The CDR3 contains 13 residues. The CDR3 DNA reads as TGTGCCTCCACAGGGGTACAAGGCTATGGCTACACCTTC. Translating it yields CASTGVQGYGYTF.

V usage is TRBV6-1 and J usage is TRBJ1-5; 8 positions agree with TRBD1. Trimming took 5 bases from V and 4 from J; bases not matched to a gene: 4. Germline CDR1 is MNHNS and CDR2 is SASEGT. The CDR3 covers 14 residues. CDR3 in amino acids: CASSSRQGNQPQHF. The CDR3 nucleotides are TGTGCCAGCAGTTCGCGACAGGGGAATCAGCCCCAGCATTTT.

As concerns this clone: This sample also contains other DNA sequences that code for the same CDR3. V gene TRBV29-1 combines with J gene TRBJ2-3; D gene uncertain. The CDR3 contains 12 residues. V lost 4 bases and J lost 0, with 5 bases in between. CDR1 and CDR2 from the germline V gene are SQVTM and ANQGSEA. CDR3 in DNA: TGCAGCGTTGCCGGAAGCACAGATACGCAGTATTTT. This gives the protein CSVAGSTDTQYF.

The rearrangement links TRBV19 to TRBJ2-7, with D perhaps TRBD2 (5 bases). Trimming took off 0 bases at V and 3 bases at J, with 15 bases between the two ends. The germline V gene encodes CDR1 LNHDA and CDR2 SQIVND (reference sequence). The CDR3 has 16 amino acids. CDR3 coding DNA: TGTGCCAGTAGTATAGATCGAGGGTCTGGAGGCTACGAGCAGTACTTC. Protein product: CASSIDRGSGGYEQYF.

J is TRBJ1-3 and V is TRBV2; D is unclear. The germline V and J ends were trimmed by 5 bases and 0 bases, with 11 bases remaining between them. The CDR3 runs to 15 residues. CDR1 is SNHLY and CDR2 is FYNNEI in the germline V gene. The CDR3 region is CASSPLPSSGNTIYF. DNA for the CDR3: TGTGCCAGCAGTCCTCTCCCGAGCTCTGGAAACACCATATATTTT. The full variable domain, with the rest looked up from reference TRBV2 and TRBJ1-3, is EPEVTQTPSHQVTQMGQEVILRCVPISNHLYFYWYRQILGQKVEFLVSFYNNEISEKSEIFDDQFSVERPDGSNFTLKIRSTKLEDSAMYFCASSPLPSSGNTIYFGEGSWLTVV.

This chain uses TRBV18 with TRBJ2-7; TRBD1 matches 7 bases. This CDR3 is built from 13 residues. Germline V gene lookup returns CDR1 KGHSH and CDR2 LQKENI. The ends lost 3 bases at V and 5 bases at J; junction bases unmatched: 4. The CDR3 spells CASSPGTVDEQYF. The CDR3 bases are TGTGCCAGCTCACCGGGGACAGTCGACGAGCAGTACTTC. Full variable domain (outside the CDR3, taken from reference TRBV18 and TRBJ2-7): NAGVMQNPRHLVRRRGQEARLRCSPMKGHSHVYWYRQLPEEGLKFMVYLQKENIIDESGMPKERFSAEFPKEGPSILRIQQVVRGDSAAYFCASSPGTVDEQYFGPGTRLTVT.

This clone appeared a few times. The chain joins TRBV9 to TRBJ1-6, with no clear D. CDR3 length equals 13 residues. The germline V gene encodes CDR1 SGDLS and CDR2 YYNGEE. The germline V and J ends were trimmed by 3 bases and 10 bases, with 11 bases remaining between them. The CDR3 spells CASSALMESPLHF. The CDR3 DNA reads TGTGCCAGCAGCGCGCTAATGGAATCACCCCTCCACTTT.

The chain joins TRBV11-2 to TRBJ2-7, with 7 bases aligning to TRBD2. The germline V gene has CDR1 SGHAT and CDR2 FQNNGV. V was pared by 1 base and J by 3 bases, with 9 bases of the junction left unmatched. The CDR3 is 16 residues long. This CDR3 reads CASSLGFRGESYEQYF. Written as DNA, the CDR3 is TGTGCCAGCAGCTTAGGTTTTCGGGGGGAGAGCTACGAGCAGTACTTC.

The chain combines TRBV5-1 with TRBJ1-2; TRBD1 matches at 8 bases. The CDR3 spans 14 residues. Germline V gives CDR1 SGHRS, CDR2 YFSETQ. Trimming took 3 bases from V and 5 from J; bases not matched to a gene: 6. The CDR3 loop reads CASSSQGTGYGYTF. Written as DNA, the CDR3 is TGCGCCAGCAGCTCACAAGGGACAGGTTATGGCTACACCTTC.

CDR3 region: CASSPGPRNTDTQYF. CDR3 coding DNA: TGTGCCAGCAGCCCGGGACCGAGAAACACAGATACGCAGTATTTT. The chain links TRBV5-4 to TRBJ2-3; D tentatively fits TRBD1 or TRBD2 (5 bases each). Germline V gene data show CDR1 as SGHNT and CDR2 as YYREEE (reference sequence). The V gene lost 4 bases and the J gene lost 2 bases, with 14 bases spanning the gap. This CDR3 spans 15 amino acids.

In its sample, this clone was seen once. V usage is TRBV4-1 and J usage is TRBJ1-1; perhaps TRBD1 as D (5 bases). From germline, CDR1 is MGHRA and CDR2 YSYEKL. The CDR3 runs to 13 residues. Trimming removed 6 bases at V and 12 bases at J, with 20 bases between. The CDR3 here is CASRREGDSPTFF. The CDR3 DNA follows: TGCGCCAGCAGAAGAGAGGGAGACAGCCCCACTTTCTTT.

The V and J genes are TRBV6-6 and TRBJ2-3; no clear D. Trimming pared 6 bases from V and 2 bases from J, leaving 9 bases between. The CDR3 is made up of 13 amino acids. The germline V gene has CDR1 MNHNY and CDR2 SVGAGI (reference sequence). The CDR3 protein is CASRQQFTDTQYF. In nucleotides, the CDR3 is TGTGCCAGCAGACAACAGTTCACAGATACGCAGTATTTT.

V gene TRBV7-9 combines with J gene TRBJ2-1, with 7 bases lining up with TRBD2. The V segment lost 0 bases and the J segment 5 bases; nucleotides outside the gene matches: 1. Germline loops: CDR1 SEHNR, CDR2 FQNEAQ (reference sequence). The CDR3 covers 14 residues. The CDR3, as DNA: TGTGCCAGCAGCTTAGCGGGGGGGAACAATGAGCAGTTCTTC. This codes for CASSLAGGNNEQFF.

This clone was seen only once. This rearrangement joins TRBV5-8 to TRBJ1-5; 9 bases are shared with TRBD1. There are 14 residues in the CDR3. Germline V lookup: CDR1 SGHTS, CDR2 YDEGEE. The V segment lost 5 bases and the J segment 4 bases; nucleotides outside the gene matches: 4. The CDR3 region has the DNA TGTGCCAGCAGACCGGGACAGGGAAATCAGCCCCAGCATTTT. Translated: CASRPGQGNQPQHF.

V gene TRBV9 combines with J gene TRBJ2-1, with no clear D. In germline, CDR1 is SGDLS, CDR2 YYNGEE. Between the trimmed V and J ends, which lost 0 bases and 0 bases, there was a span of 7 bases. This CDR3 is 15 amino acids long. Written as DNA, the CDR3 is TGTGCCAGCAGCGTAGGGGCGCGCTCCTACAATGAGCAGTTCTTC. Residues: CASSVGARSYNEQFF.

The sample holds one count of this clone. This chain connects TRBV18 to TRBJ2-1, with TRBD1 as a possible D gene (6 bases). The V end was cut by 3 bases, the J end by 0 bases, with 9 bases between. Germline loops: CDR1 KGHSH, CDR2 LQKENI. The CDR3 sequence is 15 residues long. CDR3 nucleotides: TGTGCCAGCTCACCGGACAGAAGCTCCTACAATGAGCAGTTCTTC. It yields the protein CASSPDRSSYNEQFF.

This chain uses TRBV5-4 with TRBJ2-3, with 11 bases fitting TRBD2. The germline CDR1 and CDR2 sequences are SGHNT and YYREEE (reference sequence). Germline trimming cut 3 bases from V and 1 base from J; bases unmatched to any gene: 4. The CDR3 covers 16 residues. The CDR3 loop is CASSSLTSGGTDTQYF. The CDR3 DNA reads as TGTGCCAGCAGCTCCCTGACTAGCGGGGGCACAGATACGCAGTATTTT.